Sequencing of this TCR beta chain was carried out in a study of CD8+CD57+ T cells in acquired aplastic anemia. TCR beta VDJ and CDR3 were profiled, and genomic DNA was the template. TCRdb used MiXCR to reprocess the reads, holding one entry per CDR3 protein. The sample has 120,000 or so distinct CDR3 sequences, over 30% seen once. The CDR3 loop spans 14 amino acids. Germline V lookup: CDR1 SNHLY, CDR2 FYNNEI. Trimming stripped 5 bases from V and 5 bases from J, with 16 bases between. Whoever was chosen for sequencing had shown CD8+CD57+ cell expansion by flow cytometry. What was sequenced was sorted CD4+, CD8+, or CD8+CD57+ T cells (not recorded which) from PBMCs. The sequence came from a human donor with aplastic anemia. The chain links TRBV2 to TRBJ2-7; D is possibly TRBD1 (5 bases). The CDR3 region has the DNA TGTGCCAGCAGTTGGGGCAGGGTGGACCACGAGCAGTACGTC. This translates into CASSWGRVDHEQYV.